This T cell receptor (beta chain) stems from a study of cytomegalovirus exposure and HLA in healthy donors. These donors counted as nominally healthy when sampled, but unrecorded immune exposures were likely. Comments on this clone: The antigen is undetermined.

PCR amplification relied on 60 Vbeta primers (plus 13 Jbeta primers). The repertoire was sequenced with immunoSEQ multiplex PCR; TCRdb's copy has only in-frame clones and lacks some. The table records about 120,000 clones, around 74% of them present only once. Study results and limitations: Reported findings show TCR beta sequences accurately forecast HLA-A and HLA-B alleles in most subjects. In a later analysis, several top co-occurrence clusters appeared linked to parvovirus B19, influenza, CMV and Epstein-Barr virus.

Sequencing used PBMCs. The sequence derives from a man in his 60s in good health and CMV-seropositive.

The CDR3 loop reads CASSYHGESYGYTF. In DNA, the CDR3 is TGTGCCAGCAGTTATCACGGGGAGAGCTATGGCTACACCTTC. This rearrangement joins TRBV28 to TRBJ1-2, with no clear D. Germline values: CDR1 MDHEN, CDR2 SYDVKM. CDR3 length: 14 residues. V was cut by 4 bases and J by 4 bases, with 13 bases left in between.